These T cell receptor beta chains were read from a single sample in a study of blood T cells in healthy people across ages. TCRdb itself ran the 5' RACE reads through MiXCR, one entry per CDR3 protein. This table holds roughly 2 million distinct CDR3 sequences, approximately 50% found once. The sample was blood. The receptors come from a woman in her thirties or forties in good health. The CDR3 runs from the conserved cysteine through the conserved F or W. Clone sizes are given selectively: once, few, many, or a class where the clone is expanded.

v_gene	j_gene	abundance	CDR3aa
TRBV7-8	TRBJ2-7	few	CASSLDMTRYEQYF
TRBV6-6	TRBJ2-3	-	CASTSAVGMTDTQYF
TRBV12-3/TRBV12-4	TRBJ1-2	-	CASMSGGRGGYTF
TRBV20-1	TRBJ2-3	-	CSALSGTDRADTQYF
TRBV15	TRBJ1-2	-	CATSSRTPRNGHTF
TRBV5-1	TRBJ1-2	-	CASSLVGGTDNGYTF
TRBV5-1	TRBJ2-5	-	CASRWTSGQETQYF
TRBV18	-	-	CASSRSGVETQFF
TRBV27	TRBJ1-2	-	CASGPTRGGIYGYTF
TRBV20-1	TRBJ2-1	-	CSARDITGTRFEQFF
TRBV5-5	TRBJ2-7	few	CASSLMGTGVYEQYF
TRBV5-1	TRBJ1-4	-	CASSLNGDEGEKLFF
TRBV28	TRBJ1-2	-	CASSKSGTGGEGYTF
TRBV5-1	TRBJ2-3	-	CASSSSSGGVGTDTQYF
TRBV4-2	TRBJ2-1	-	CASSHPVGGLSYNEQFF
TRBV10-3	TRBJ2-3	few	CAISTGTVTDTQYF
TRBV6-5	TRBJ2-7	few	CASIPGRGGGEQYF
TRBV11-2	TRBJ2-4	-	CASSLEGTLAAKNIQYF
TRBV5-6	TRBJ2-7	few	CASSPGQGSAYEQYF
TRBV19	TRBJ2-4	-	CASTDSPLQGTKNIQYF
TRBV9	TRBJ2-3	-	CASSADERSTDTQYF
TRBV7-2	TRBJ2-7	-	CASSPPRGGRRHEQYF
TRBV7-8	TRBJ2-7	-	CASGVRDTSYEQYF
TRBV3-1	TRBJ2-1	-	CASSHNAGGQGTYNEQFF
TRBV6-2/TRBV6-3	TRBJ2-1	-	CASSSIRDEFF
TRBV7-8	TRBJ2-1	-	CASSLVGGAPRYNEQFF
TRBV29-1	TRBJ1-3	-	CSVGGPGQGTTGNTIYF
TRBV6-2/TRBV6-3	-	-	CASSQGQGDETQYF
TRBV27	TRBJ1-2	few	CASSPWTPTNYGYTF
TRBV11-2	TRBJ2-5	once	CASSSGPNPQETQYF
TRBV15	TRBJ1-2	-	CATSRENAGAYGYTF
TRBV11-2	TRBJ2-4	-	CASSLVLVGEQYF
TRBV7-9	TRBJ2-1	few	CASSLGDRRYNEQFF
TRBV5-1	TRBJ1-1	-	CASSGGFVAFF
TRBV28	TRBJ1-5	-	CASSLQGGRQPQHF
TRBV20-1	TRBJ1-1	-	CSGKTGPAYTEAFF
TRBV25-1	TRBJ2-1	-	CASSEGDTGLNEQFF
TRBV11-2	TRBJ2-5	-	CASSFLGALGGSFDQETQYF
TRBV12-3/TRBV12-4	TRBJ1-2	-	CASNRQGSGYGYTF
TRBV15	TRBJ2-1	-	CATSRIGSNNEQFF